Described below is a single T cell receptor beta chain sequence and its context. Its antigen is still unknown. Additional DNA sequences in this sample encode the identical CDR3. The entry originates in a study of cytomegalovirus exposure and HLA in healthy donors. General study points: The study carried out a later analysis of TCR beta sequences. It associated some 17,000 of them with specific HLA alleles at a false discovery rate of 0.05. Reports state that TCR beta sequences accurately predicted most subjects' HLA-A and HLA-B alleles. For TCR beta chains, V- and J-gene trimming was later linked to a missense DCLRE1C variant. Overall, approximately 150 TCR beta chains were annotated as cytomegalovirus-associated.

The PCR contained 60 Vbeta and 13 Jbeta primers. This table comes from immunoSEQ multiplex PCR, and its TCRdb copy is limited to in-frame clones, with some not included. This table holds some 120,000 clones, 77% found once. V shed 0 bases and J 1 base; nucleotides not matched to a gene: 0. Looked up from germline, CDR1 is MNHEY and CDR2 is SVGAGI. The CDR3 contains 16 residues. The source is a human donor in good health. The chain combines TRBV6-5 with TRBJ2-3, with 11 bases aligning to TRBD2. The specimen was PBMCs. The CDR3, as DNA: TGTGCCAGCAGTTACTCACTAGCGGGAGGCACAGATACGCAGTATTTT. This gives the protein CASSYSLAGGTDTQYF.